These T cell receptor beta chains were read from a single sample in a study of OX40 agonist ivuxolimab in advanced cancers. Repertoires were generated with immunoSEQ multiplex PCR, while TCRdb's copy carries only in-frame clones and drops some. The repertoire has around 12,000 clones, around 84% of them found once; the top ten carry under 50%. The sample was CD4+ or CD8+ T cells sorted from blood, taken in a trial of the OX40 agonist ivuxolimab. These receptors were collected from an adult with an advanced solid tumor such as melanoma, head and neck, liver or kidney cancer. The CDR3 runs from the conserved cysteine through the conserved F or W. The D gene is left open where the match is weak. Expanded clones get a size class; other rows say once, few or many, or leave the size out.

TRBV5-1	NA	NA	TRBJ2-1	TGCGCCAGCAGCTCAGGGGCGGGTGAGCAGTTCTTC	CASSSGAGEQFF
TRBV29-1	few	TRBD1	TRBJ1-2	TGCAGCGTTCAGACAGGGACCTATGGCTACACCTTC	CSVQTGTYGYTF
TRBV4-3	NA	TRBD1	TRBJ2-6	TGCGCCAGCAGCGTCCGGGACAGACTGTACTCTGGGGCCAACGTCCTGACTTTC	CASSVRDRLYSGANVLTF
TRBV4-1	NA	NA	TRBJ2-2	TGCGCCAGCAGCCAATTGGGGGGCACCGGGGAGCTGTTTTTT	CASSQLGGTGELFF
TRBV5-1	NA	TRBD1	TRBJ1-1	TGCGCCAGCAGCTGGGCGGGACAGATTATGAACACTGAAGCTTTCTTT	CASSWAGQIMNTEAFF
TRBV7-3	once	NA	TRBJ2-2	TGTGCCAGCAGCTTACTAGATAACACCGGGGAGCTGTTTTTT	CASSLLDNTGELFF
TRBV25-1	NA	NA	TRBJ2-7	TGTGCCAGCAGTGAAGATGGGGGCTCCTACGAGCAGTACTTC	CASSEDGGSYEQYF
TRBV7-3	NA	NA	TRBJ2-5	TGTGCCAGCAGCTTAGGTCTAGGGCTCGTCGAGACCCAGTACTTC	CASSLGLGLVETQYF
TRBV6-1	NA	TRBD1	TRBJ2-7	TGTGCCAGCAGTGTGGGACAGGGGAGGTACGAGCAGTACTTC	CASSVGQGRYEQYF
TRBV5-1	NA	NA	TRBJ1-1	TGCGCCAGCAGCTTGAGTTCGAACACTGAAGCTTTCTTT	CASSLSSNTEAFF
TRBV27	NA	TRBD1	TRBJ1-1	TGTGCCAGTTCAATACAGGGGGGAAACACTGAAGCTTTCTTT	CASSIQGGNTEAFF
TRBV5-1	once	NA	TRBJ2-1	TGCGCCAGCAGCTTTGGTTTAACCAATGAGCAGTTCTTC	CASSFGLTNEQFF
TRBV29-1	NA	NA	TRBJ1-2	TGCAGCGTTCTGACTAACTATGGCTACACCTTC	CSVLTNYGYTF
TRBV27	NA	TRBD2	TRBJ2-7	TGTGCCAGCAGTTTAAGGTCTAGCGGGTACGAGCAGTACTTC	CASSLRSSGYEQYF
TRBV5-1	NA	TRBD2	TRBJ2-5	TGCGCCAGCAGCTTGGGTGGACTAGCTTGGGAGACCCAGTACTTC	CASSLGGLAWETQYF
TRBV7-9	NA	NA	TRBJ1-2	TGTGCCAGCAGCTTAGCAGAATATGGCTACACCTTC	CASSLAEYGYTF
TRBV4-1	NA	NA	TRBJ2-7	TGCGCCAGCAGCCAGACTACAGGGTCCTACGAGCAGTACTTC	CASSQTTGSYEQYF
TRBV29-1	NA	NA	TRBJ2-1	TGCAGCGTTGAGGGGATCGAGACCGGGTGGGATGAGCAGTTCTTC	CSVEGIETGWDEQFF
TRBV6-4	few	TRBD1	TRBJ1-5	TGTGCCAGCGCACGGACAGGGGATAGCAATCAGCCCCAGCATTTT	CASARTGDSNQPQHF
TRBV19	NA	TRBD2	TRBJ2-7	TGTGCCAGTAGTCCATGGACTAGCGGCTACGAGCAGTACTTC	CASSPWTSGYEQYF
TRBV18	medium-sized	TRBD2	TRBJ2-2	TGTGCCAGCTCCGGAGGGACTAGCGGGAGCACCGGGGAGCTGTTTTTT	CASSGGTSGSTGELFF
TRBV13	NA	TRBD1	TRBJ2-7	TGTGCCAGCACCATAGACAGGGGAGGAGGCTACGAGCAGTACTTC	CASTIDRGGGYEQYF
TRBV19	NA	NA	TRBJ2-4	TGTGCCAGTAGTATTTATCAGGGTCAGGGAAACATTCAGTACTTC	CASSIYQGQGNIQYF
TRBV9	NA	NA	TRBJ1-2	TGTGCCAGCAGCGAGGGGGGATCAAACTATGGCTACACCTTC	CASSEGGSNYGYTF
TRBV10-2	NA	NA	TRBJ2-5	TGCGCCAGCAGTGTCCTAGGCCAAGAGACCCAGTACTTC	CASSVLGQETQYF
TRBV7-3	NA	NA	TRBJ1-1	TGTGCCAGCAGCTTAATGCCCGGGGACGACACTGAAGCTTTCTTT	CASSLMPGDDTEAFF
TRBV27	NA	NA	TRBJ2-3	TGTGCCAGCAGTTTATATATCGGGTCTAGCACAGATACGCAGTATTTT	CASSLYIGSSTDTQYF
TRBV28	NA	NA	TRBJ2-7	TGTGCCAGCAGTCTACACGGGTACGAGCAGTACTTC	CASSLHGYEQYF
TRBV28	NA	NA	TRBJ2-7	TGTGCCAGCAGTTTCACATTCGAGCAGTACTTC	CASSFTFEQYF
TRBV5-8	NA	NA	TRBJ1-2	TGTGCCAGCAGCTTGGCCGGTGGCTCGTATGGCTACACCTTC	CASSLAGGSYGYTF
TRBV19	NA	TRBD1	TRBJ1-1	TGTGCCAGTAGATTATGGGGACAGGAAGCTTTCTTT	CASRLWGQEAFF
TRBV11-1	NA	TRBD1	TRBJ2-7	TGTGCCAGCAGCTTCCGACAGGGCTCCTACGAGCAGTACTTC	CASSFRQGSYEQYF
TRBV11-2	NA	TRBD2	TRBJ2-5	TGTGCCAGCAGCATATTACTAGCGGTCCAAGAGACCCAGTACTTC	CASSILLAVQETQYF
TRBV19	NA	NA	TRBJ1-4	TGTGCCAGTAGTATCTGGGATAATGAAAAACTGTTTTTT	CASSIWDNEKLFF
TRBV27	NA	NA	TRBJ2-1	TGTGCCAGCAGTCGGGATCAATACAATGAGCAGTTCTTC	CASSRDQYNEQFF
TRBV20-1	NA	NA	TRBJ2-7	TGCAGTGCCGAGAGTGCCGAGCAGTACTTC	CSAESAEQYF
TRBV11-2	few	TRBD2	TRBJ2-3	TGTGCCAGCAGCTTAGTAGCACTAGCGGGAGGTGATACGCAGTATTTT	CASSLVALAGGDTQYF
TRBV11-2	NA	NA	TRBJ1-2	TGTGCCAGCAGCCCCTGGGTTTTCGACTACACCTTC	CASSPWVFDYTF
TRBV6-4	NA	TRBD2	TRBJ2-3	TGTGCCAGCAGTGACTCAAGCGGGAGCTCAACAGATACGCAGTATTTT	CASSDSSGSSTDTQYF
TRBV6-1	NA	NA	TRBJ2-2	TGTGCCAGCATCCCGATCGGGACCGGGGAGCTGTTTTTT	CASIPIGTGELFF
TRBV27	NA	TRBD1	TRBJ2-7	TGTGCCAGCAGTAGGGACAGGGCGTCCGAGCAGTACTTC	CASSRDRASEQYF
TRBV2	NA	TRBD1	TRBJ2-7	TGTGCCATGATCGGGACAGACTCCTACGAGCAGTACTTC	CAMIGTDSYEQYF
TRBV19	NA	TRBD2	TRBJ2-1	TGTGCCAGTAGTATTCCCGGGACTAGCGGGAGTGGGGGTACGTGGTTCTTC	CASSIPGTSGSGGTWFF
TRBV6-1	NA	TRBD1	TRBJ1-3	TGTGCCAGCAGTGCAGGGGGCAGTGGAAACACCATATATTTT	CASSAGGSGNTIYF
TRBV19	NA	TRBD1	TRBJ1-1	TGTGCCAGTAGCCTATCTCTAGGACAGGGGGCGTGGGGCACTGAAGCTTTCTTT	CASSLSLGQGAWGTEAFF
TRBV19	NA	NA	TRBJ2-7	TGTGCCAGTAGTATCTCCGGGAACGAGCAGTACTTC	CASSISGNEQYF
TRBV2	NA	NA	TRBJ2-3	TGTGCCACCCAAGGACCGTATAGCACAGATACGCAGTATTTT	CATQGPYSTDTQYF
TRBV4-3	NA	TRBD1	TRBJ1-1	TGCGCCAGCAGCCAAGCTACAGGGGCCTTGAACACTGAAGCTTTCTTT	CASSQATGALNTEAFF
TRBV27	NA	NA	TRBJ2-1	TGTGCCAGCAACATCGGACTAATGGCGGAGATGAACAATGAGCAGTTCTTC	CASNIGLMAEMNNEQFF
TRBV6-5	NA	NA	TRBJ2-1	TGTGCCAGCAGTTACGGGGCCTTGGATGAGCAGTTCTTC	CASSYGALDEQFF
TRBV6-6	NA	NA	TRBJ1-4	TGTGCCAGCATTGAGGGGGGAACTAATGAAAAACTGTTTTTT	CASIEGGTNEKLFF
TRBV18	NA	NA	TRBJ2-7	TGTGCCAGCTCACCGTCAACTAGCTACGAGCAGTACTTC	CASSPSTSYEQYF
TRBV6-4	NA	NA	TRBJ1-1	TGTGCCAGCAGTGAAAGATCGAACACTGAAGCTTTCTTT	CASSERSNTEAFF
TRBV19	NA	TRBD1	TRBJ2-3	TGTGCCAGTACCTGGACAGGGATGGATACGCAGTATTTT	CASTWTGMDTQYF
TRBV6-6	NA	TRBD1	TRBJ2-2	TGTGCCAGCAAAACCGGGACAGGGGAGACCGGGGAGCTGTTTTTT	CASKTGTGETGELFF
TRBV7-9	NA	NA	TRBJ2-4	TGTGCCAGCAGCCAAAGGGATATCATTAGGCTTCCAGACATTCAGTACTTC	CASSQRDIIRLPDIQYF
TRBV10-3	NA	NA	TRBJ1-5	TGTGCCATCAAAGACGGTACTAATCAGCCCCAGCATTTT	CAIKDGTNQPQHF